This entry describes one T cell receptor beta chain. The sample holds many counts of this clone. Its antigen is not yet known. Base qualities are not at hand, and no much larger clone is one base apart. The sample originates from a study of shared clonotypes between healthy human individuals (dated by TCRdb to 2020 to 2022). With regard to the full study: Three men and two women, aged 18 to 49 years, made up the cohort. For each donor, CD4 naive and CD4 memory were each run on three plates, CD8 naive on two plates, and CD8 memory on one plate. Blood TCR repertoires of five healthy adults were deeply sequenced to estimate repertoire size and the extent of clonotype sharing between individuals. To increase sequencing depth and limit assay-specific biases, different laboratories used diverse techniques to prepare libraries and sequence TCR repertoires. Leukapheresis yielded between about 0.85 and 9.5 billion PBMCs per donor.

V drops 6 bases and J drops 4 bases, leaving 18 bases in between. The CDR3 measures 15 amino acids from cysteine to phenylalanine. The entry retains the CDR3 DNA only, 45 bases that are in frame from base 1. Taken from the germline V gene (reference sequence), the CDR1 and CDR2 loops are SEHNR and FQNEAQ. TCR CDR3 regions were amplified from genomic DNA by multiplex PCR using the deep immunoSEQ assay. For each cell subset, the extracted genomic DNA was distributed evenly across all wells of several immunoSEQ 96-well plates, and each plate served as one replicate. For sorted subsets, each replicate PCR was loaded with 200 ng genomic DNA, equivalent to 25,000 to 30,000 T cell genomes. The purified libraries were quantified using a Qubit 3.0 fluorometer, sized with a Bioanalyzer 2100, and then quantified again using the KAPA Library Quantification kit. A separate single-read 150-cycle Illumina NextSeq 550 flow cell was used to sequence each immunoSEQ 96-well plate. Under the source paper's analysis protocol: Because the immunoSEQ output included only junctional sequences and no quality scores, the filtering could not be the same as the filtering used for full-length reads. Sequences were annotated with PyIR, a Python wrapper for IgBLAST v1.9, using IMGT germline references to assign V/J genes and CDR3. Reads were filtered out if the reads had weak V/J assignments (E-value above 1e-6), no CDR3, stop codons, out-of-frame junctions, or ambiguous translated residues. V3J clonotypes were defined as sequences sharing an identical inferred V gene, J gene, and CDR3 amino acid sequence. Percentage overlap between repertoires was computed as shared unique clonotypes divided by the size of the smaller repertoire. Richness of each repertoire was evaluated using RTK rarefaction, the Chao1 estimator, and Recon v2.1 estimates of unobserved clonotypes. OLGA was used to compute generation probabilities for all TCRbeta clonotypes that the gDNA method yielded from four donors. What TCRdb holds here is the immuneACCESS table cut down to in-frame rearrangements. Part of the clones is not present; checked against another copy, under half of the missing clones reflect an unresolved V gene, and the others are unexplained. V and J calls and clone size are given by that table; D and trimming were obtained from the DNA. The sample table shows about 100,000 clones, and 68% are seen once. The ten most abundant clones make up roughly 22% of the sample.

Broad study findings and their caveats: Compared with non-shared clonotypes, clonotypes shared by all four sorted-subset donors had higher generation probabilities. Pairwise subsampling indicated that sequencing depth was expected to affect the degree of clonotype sharing among donors. Rarefaction of sorted-subset datasets indicated incomplete sequencing despite the large sequencing depth. Naive subsets generally had larger estimated clonotype richness than memory subsets. The small number of donors limited the genetic and exposure-history diversity represented. When several donors were compared, the shared fraction of clonotypes was approximately 5% for naive CD4, around 4% for naive CD8, roughly 2.5% for memory CD4, and less than 0.45% for memory CD8. Sampling was limited to blood, and TCR repertoires in tissue likely differ from TCR repertoires in blood.

The donors were healthy, HIV-negative adults with no recently reported acute infections or vaccinations. Only Caucasian adults living in Nashville, Tennessee, USA were represented among the donors. CD8 memory samples were composed of magnetically selected CD45RO+ cells combined with CCR7-negative CD45RA+ effector memory (TemRA) cells. Blood was collected by leukapheresis, and PBMCs were isolated by Ficoll-Histopaque density gradient centrifugation and then cryopreserved in liquid nitrogen vapor phase. Analytical flow cytometry was used to check the purity and quantity of every magnetically sorted T cell population. Each sorted fraction had its genomic DNA isolated and then quantified by UV absorbance on a Nanodrop 2000c.

The chain was built from TRBV7-9 and TRBJ1-2; the best D guess is TRBD1, with 6 bases matching. The sample taken for sequencing was memory CD8+ T cells sorted from blood. Taken with the paper, the label for cell subset or site translates to: CD45RO+ cells pooled with CCR7-negative TemRA cells. The TCR sequence derives from a woman younger than 45 in good health. The nucleotide sequence reads TGTGCCAGCAGACGAGGTGACAGGTCCACCTATGGCTACACCTTC. Its coded protein is CASRRGDRSTYGYTF.